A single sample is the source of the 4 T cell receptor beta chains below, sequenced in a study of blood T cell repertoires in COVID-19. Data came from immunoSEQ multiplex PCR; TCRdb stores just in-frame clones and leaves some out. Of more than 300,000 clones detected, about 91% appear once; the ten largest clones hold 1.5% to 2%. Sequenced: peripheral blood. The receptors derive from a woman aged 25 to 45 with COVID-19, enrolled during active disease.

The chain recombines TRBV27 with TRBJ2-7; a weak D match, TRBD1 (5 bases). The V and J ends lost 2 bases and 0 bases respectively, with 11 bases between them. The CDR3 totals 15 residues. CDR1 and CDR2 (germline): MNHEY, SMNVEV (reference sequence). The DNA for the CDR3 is TGTGCCAGCAGTTTAAACAGGCAAAGCTCCTACGAGCAGTACGTC. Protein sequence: CASSLNRQSSYEQYV.

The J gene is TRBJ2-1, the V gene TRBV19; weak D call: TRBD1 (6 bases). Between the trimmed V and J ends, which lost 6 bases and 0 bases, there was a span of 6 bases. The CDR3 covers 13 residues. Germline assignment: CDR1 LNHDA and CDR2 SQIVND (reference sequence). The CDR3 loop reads CASRDSSYNEQFF. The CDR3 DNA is TGTGCCAGTAGGGACAGCTCCTACAATGAGCAGTTCTTC.

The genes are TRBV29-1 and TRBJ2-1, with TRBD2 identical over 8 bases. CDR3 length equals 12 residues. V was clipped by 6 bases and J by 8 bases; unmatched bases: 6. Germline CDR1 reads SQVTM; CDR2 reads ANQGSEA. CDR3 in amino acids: CSVQRGSDEQFF. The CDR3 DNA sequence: TGCAGCGTGCAGCGGGGGAGCGATGAGCAGTTCTTC.

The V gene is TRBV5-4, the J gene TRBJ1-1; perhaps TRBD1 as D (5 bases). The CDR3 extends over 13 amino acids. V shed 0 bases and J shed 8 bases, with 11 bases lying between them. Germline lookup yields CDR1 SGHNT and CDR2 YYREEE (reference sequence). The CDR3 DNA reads TGTGCCAGCAGCTTGGCCTCAGGGAAGGAAGCTTTCTTT. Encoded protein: CASSLASGKEAFF.